The 25 T cell receptor beta chains presented below share a single source sample, sequenced in a study of siplizumab effects on memory and regulatory T cells. Sequenced by immunoSEQ multiplex PCR; TCRdb stores in-frame clones only, minus some. Seen here are about 57,000 clones, less than 90% observed once, and the top ten hold 3.8%. Input material: memory CD4+ T cells sorted from blood. The receptors shown here come from a human donor in good health.

The chain employs TRBV5-1 and TRBJ2-5; 8 bases align to TRBD1. The junction had 8 bases not matched to a gene; V was cut back by 5 bases and J by 2 bases. CDR1 is SGHRS, CDR2 YFSETQ, per germline. This CDR3 contains 15 residues. The CDR3 region is CASSRSTGGQETQYF. CDR3 DNA sequence: TGCGCCAGCAGTCGCTCTACAGGGGGGCAAGAGACCCAGTACTTC.

The chain recombines TRBV2 with TRBJ2-7; TRBD1 might be the D (6 bases). V was shortened by 3 bases and J by 3 bases, with 24 bases between the two germline ends. The CDR3 totals 18 residues. Germline V lookup: CDR1 SNHLY, CDR2 FYNNEI. The CDR3 protein is CASSDTGTFGTPSYEQYF. For the CDR3, the DNA is TGTGCCAGCAGTGATACCGGGACATTTGGCACACCTAGCTACGAGCAGTACTTC.

This clone appeared a single time. The chain employs TRBV14 and TRBJ2-3; D unclear. The CDR3 totals 15 residues. With 5 bases removed from V and 2 bases from J, the gap between germline ends came to 14 bases. Germline lookup yields CDR1 SGHDN and CDR2 FVKESK. CDR3 loop: CASSESQNPTDTQYF. CDR3 nucleotides: TGTGCCAGCAGCGAAAGCCAGAACCCCACAGATACGCAGTATTTT.

The genes are TRBV13 and TRBJ2-5; TRBD2 matches at 14 bases. J gave up 5 bases and V 5 bases, and 7 bases lay outside the gene matches. Germline values: CDR1 PRHDT, CDR2 FYEKMQ (reference sequence). This CDR3 contains 16 residues. The CDR3 loop reads CASSLMTSGRAETQYF. CDR3 nucleotide sequence: TGTGCCAGCAGCCTTATGACTAGCGGGAGGGCCGAGACCCAGTACTTC.

The rearrangement joins TRBV29-1 to TRBJ1-4; no reliable D call. The V end lost 6 bases, the J end lost 4 bases, and 15 bases lay between the germline ends. The CDR3 loop spans 14 amino acids. The germline gives CDR1 SQVTM, CDR2 ANQGSEA. The CDR3 is CSVRFRDINEKLFF. CDR3 nucleotides: TGCAGCGTCCGGTTTCGGGATATTAATGAAAAACTGTTTTTT.

V gene TRBV2 combines with J gene TRBJ2-1; D not certain. V dropped 6 bases and J dropped 1 base, with 10 bases sitting between them. The CDR3 has 14 amino acids. Germline-derived CDR1 and CDR2 are SNHLY and FYNNEI. The CDR3 protein is CASREYSSYNEQFF. In DNA, the CDR3 is TGTGCCAGCAGGGAATATTCGTCCTACAATGAGCAGTTCTTC. The full variable domain, with the rest looked up from reference TRBV2 and TRBJ2-1, is EPEVTQTPSHQVTQMGQEVILRCVPISNHLYFYWYRQILGQKVEFLVSFYNNEISEKSEIFDDQFSVERPDGSNFTLKIRSTKLEDSAMYFCASREYSSYNEQFFGPGTRLTVL.

The rearrangement joins TRBV19 to TRBJ2-7, with D maybe TRBD2 (7 bases). Germline CDR1 reads LNHDA; CDR2 reads SQIVND (reference sequence). The CDR3 is made up of 13 amino acids. Trimming removed 3 bases from V and 6 bases from J, with 12 bases in between. CDR3 bases: TGTGCCAGTAGTATCACGGGGGGCGGCGAGCAGTACTTC. Its translation is CASSITGGGEQYF.

The gene calls are TRBV11-1 and TRBJ2-2; TRBD2 matches 9 bases. The V gene end was trimmed by 3 bases and the J gene end by 1 base; junction bases not matched to a gene: 9. The germline V gene encodes CDR1 SGHAT and CDR2 FQDESV (reference sequence). The CDR3 has 18 amino acids. The CDR3 protein is CASSLWAGGPVNTGELFF. The CDR3 DNA reads as TGTGCCAGCAGCTTGTGGGCGGGAGGGCCAGTGAACACCGGGGAGCTGTTTTTT.

V is TRBV5-6 and J is TRBJ2-5; D gene ambiguous. V was trimmed by 0 bases and J by 4 bases, leaving 10 bases between them. Germline V gives CDR1 SGHDT, CDR2 YYEEEE. The CDR3 sequence is 14 residues long. The CDR3 protein is CASSLAGRRETQYF. DNA for the CDR3: TGTGCCAGCAGCTTGGCTGGAAGGCGAGAGACCCAGTACTTC.

There are a few counts of this clone. The J gene is TRBJ1-1, the V gene TRBV20-1; D remains unclear. This CDR3 spans 10 amino acids. The germline gives CDR1 DFQATT, CDR2 SNEGSKA (reference sequence). Trimming pared 7 bases from V and 5 bases from J, leaving 8 bases between. CDR3 loop: CSVRATEAFF. Written as DNA, the CDR3 is TGCAGTGTTAGGGCTACTGAAGCTTTCTTT.

The V gene is TRBV9, the J gene TRBJ2-1, with D maybe TRBD1 (5 bases). Trimming took 0 bases from V and 7 from J, leaving 14 bases between them. Germline assignment: CDR1 SGDLS and CDR2 YYNGEE. This CDR3 spans 15 amino acids. In DNA form, the CDR3 reads TGTGCCAGCAGCGTAGGGGCAGGGAATCTGAATGAGCAGTTCTTC. This encodes CASSVGAGNLNEQFF. Together with reference TRBV9 and TRBJ2-1, the CDR3 gives the full variable domain: DSGVTQTPKHLITATGQRVTLRCSPRSGDLSVYWYQQSLDQGLQFLIQYYNGEERAKGNILERFSAQQFPDLHSELNLSSLELGDSALYFCASSVGAGNLNEQFFGPGTRLTVL.

J is TRBJ2-1 and V is TRBV15; TRBD2 might be the D (6 bases). Germline CDR1 is LNHNV and CDR2 is YYDKDF (reference sequence). V was pared by 4 bases and J by 0 bases, with 10 bases between. CDR3 length: 15 amino acids. The CDR3 DNA reads as TGTGCCACCAGCACTAGAGCGGGCTCCTACAATGAGCAGTTCTTC. Translated, it gives CATSTRAGSYNEQFF.

The chain carries TRBV11-2 and TRBJ1-2; 7 positions match TRBD1. CDR1 is SGHAT, CDR2 FQNNGV, per germline. The length of the CDR3 is 15 residues. The junction had 6 bases not matched to a gene; V was cut back by 2 bases and J by 3 bases. CDR3 in amino acids: CASSLTQGVHYGYTF. For the CDR3, the DNA is TGTGCCAGCAGCTTAACCCAGGGGGTGCACTATGGCTACACCTTC.

The chain carries TRBV7-9 and TRBJ2-3; unclear D gene. Germline V gives CDR1 SEHNR, CDR2 FQNEAQ (reference sequence). The CDR3 has 12 residues. The V end lost 6 bases, the J end lost 6 bases, and 10 bases lay between the germline ends. CDR3 sequence (DNA): TGTGCCAGCAGTCTGCCTGCGGATACGCAGTATTTT. Amino acid sequence: CASSLPADTQYF.

In the case of this clone: Other DNA sequences in this sample translate to the same CDR3. The rearrangement links TRBV7-2 to TRBJ2-1; 7 bases line up with TRBD2. The CDR3 is 16 amino acids. V was clipped by 1 base and J by 4 bases; unmatched bases: 7. Germline V gene sequence: CDR1 SGHTA, CDR2 FQGNSA. CDR3: CASSLVRLAVYNEQFF. CDR3 nucleotides: TGTGCCAGCAGCTTAGTCCGACTAGCAGTATACAATGAGCAGTTCTTC. Using reference TRBV7-2 and TRBJ2-1 for the parts outside the CDR3, the full variable domain is GAGVSQSPSNKVTEKGKDVELRCDPISGHTALYWYRQSLGQGLEFLIYFQGNSAPDKSGLPSDRFSAERTGGSVSTLTIQRTQQEDSAVYLCASSLVRLAVYNEQFFGPGTRLTVL.

The rearrangement uses TRBV6-6 and TRBJ1-1; no clear D. Germline CDR1 reads MNHNY; CDR2 reads SVGAGI (reference sequence). V lost 5 bases and J 0 bases, leaving 7 bases between the germline ends. The CDR3 has 13 residues. The CDR3 protein is CASSHEVNTEAFF. DNA for the CDR3: TGTGCCAGCAGTCACGAGGTGAACACTGAAGCTTTCTTT.

V is TRBV5-1 and J is TRBJ1-3; no clear D gene. Germline lookup yields CDR1 SGHRS and CDR2 YFSETQ. The CDR3 is made up of 14 amino acids. Trimming shortened V by 4 bases and J by 0 bases, and 8 bases separated the two germline ends. The CDR3 is CASSTGSSGNTIYF. CDR3 sequence (DNA): TGCGCCAGCAGCACGGGGAGCTCTGGAAACACCATATATTTT. The full variable domain, rest sourced from reference TRBV5-1 and TRBJ1-3, is KAGVTQTPRYLIKTRGQQVTLSCSPISGHRSVSWYQQTPGQGLQFLFEYFSETQRNKGNFPGRFSGRQFSNSRSEMNVSTLELGDSALYLCASSTGSSGNTIYFGEGSWLTVV.

The count of this clone is one. The V and J genes are TRBV6-1 and TRBJ2-6; D unresolved. Germline assignment: CDR1 MNHNS and CDR2 SASEGT. V lost 1 base and J 1 base, leaving 5 bases between the germline ends. The CDR3 spans 15 residues. The DNA of the CDR3 is TGTGCCAGCAGTGAAGTGGGTTCTGGGGCCAACGTCCTGACTTTC. It is translated as CASSEVGSGANVLTF.

J is TRBJ2-1 and V is TRBV6-6; D perhaps matches TRBD2 (6 bases). With 6 bases removed from V and 8 bases from J, the gap between germline ends came to 11 bases. Germline V lookup: CDR1 MNHNY, CDR2 SVGAGI (reference sequence). This CDR3 has 12 residues. This chain's CDR3 is CASSWDFHEQFF. In DNA form, the CDR3 reads TGTGCCAGCAGCTGGGACTTCCATGAGCAGTTCTTC.

The rearrangement links TRBV4-1 to TRBJ1-1, with 7 bases matching TRBD1. Germline V CDR1 and CDR2: MGHRA, YSYEKL. This CDR3 is built from 14 residues. Trimming cost V 3 bases and J 2 bases; bases outside gene matches: 3. CDR3 region: CASSHTGDNTEAFF. Here the CDR3 DNA reads TGCGCCAGCAGCCATACAGGGGATAACACTGAAGCTTTCTTT.

The genes are TRBV5-1 and TRBJ1-1, with D perhaps matching TRBD1 (6 bases). V was trimmed by 4 bases and J by 3 bases, leaving 13 bases between them. Germline values: CDR1 SGHRS, CDR2 YFSETQ. CDR3 length equals 14 residues. This chain's CDR3 is CASSPRGGDTEAFF. The CDR3 DNA reads TGCGCCAGCAGCCCTCGAGGGGGGGACACTGAAGCTTTCTTT. Based on the CDR3 plus reference TRBV5-1 and TRBJ1-1, the full variable domain is KAGVTQTPRYLIKTRGQQVTLSCSPISGHRSVSWYQQTPGQGLQFLFEYFSETQRNKGNFPGRFSGRQFSNSRSEMNVSTLELGDSALYLCASSPRGGDTEAFFGQGTRLTVV.

The chain uses TRBV6-5 and TRBJ2-5; D may be TRBD1 or TRBD2 (6 bases each). CDR3 size: 15 residues. The V gene's germline CDR1 is MNHEY and CDR2 SVGAGI. V was pared by 6 bases and J by 5 bases, with 19 bases between. CDR3 in amino acids: CASSPRGGPWETQYF. CDR3 DNA: TGTGCCAGCAGCCCCAGAGGGGGGCCATGGGAGACCCAGTACTTC.

About this clone itself: Other DNA sequences in this sample translate to the same CDR3. This chain links TRBV9 with TRBJ2-3; tentatively, D is TRBD1 or TRBD2 (5 bases each). The germline V and J ends were trimmed by 0 bases and 4 bases, with 9 bases remaining between them. The CDR3 is made up of 14 amino acids. The germline V gene has CDR1 SGDLS and CDR2 YYNGEE. The CDR3 reads CASSVERGPDTQYF. CDR3 in DNA: TGTGCCAGCAGCGTAGAGAGGGGCCCAGATACGCAGTATTTT.

V usage is TRBV5-4 and J usage is TRBJ2-7; 10 nucleotides align to TRBD2. The CDR3 runs to 16 residues. Germline values: CDR1 SGHNT, CDR2 YYREEE (reference sequence). The V and J ends lost 4 bases and 3 bases, in that order; junction bases with no gene match: 10. CDR3 region: CASSPQSSGGNYEQYF. The DNA of the CDR3 is TGTGCCAGCAGCCCACAATCTAGCGGGGGAAACTACGAGCAGTACTTC.

The CDR3 nucleotides read TGCGCCAGCAGCAGCGGGGGGCCCCTCAAAGAGACCCAGTACTTC. Translation gives CASSSGGPLKETQYF. This chain uses TRBV5-1 with TRBJ2-5; 9 nucleotides align to TRBD2. Germline loops: CDR1 SGHRS, CDR2 YFSETQ. Unmatched junction bases numbered 7, after V lost 4 bases and J lost 3 bases. The CDR3 contains 15 residues.